One sample yielded the 27 T cell receptor beta chains listed below, sequenced in a study of blood T cell repertoires in COVID-19. Method: immunoSEQ multiplex PCR; TCRdb's copy keeps in-frame clones and lacks some. The sample yields about 230,000 clones, 70% to 90% seen once. The sequencing sample was made of peripheral blood. The receptors here all came from a man aged 50 to 60 with COVID-19, enrolled during active disease.

The gene calls are TRBV7-8 and TRBJ1-5; D gene unclear. Germline CDR1 is SGHVS and CDR2 is FQNEAQ. V was trimmed by 2 bases and J by 1 base, leaving 9 bases between them. This CDR3 is 15 amino acids long. CDR3 loop: CASSLWGESNQPQHF. DNA of the CDR3: TGTGCCAGCAGCTTATGGGGAGAGAGCAATCAGCCCCAGCATTTT.

The sample holds one count of this clone. V is TRBV7-7 and J is TRBJ1-5; D unclear. This CDR3 has 17 amino acids. V was clipped by 5 bases and J by 2 bases, with 19 bases between them. CDR1 is SSHAT and CDR2 is FNYEAQ in the germline V gene (reference sequence). The CDR3 DNA follows: TGTGCCAGCAGCGGCCGGGTTCGGAAATTAGGCAATCAGCCCCAGCATTTT. This gives the protein CASSGRVRKLGNQPQHF.

The chain joins TRBV24-1 to TRBJ1-2; 10 bases line up with TRBD1. Germline V gene lookup returns CDR1 KGHDR and CDR2 SFDVKD. The CDR3 consists of 15 residues. Trimming removed 5 bases from V and 8 bases from J; junction bases left unmatched: 10. CDR3 protein: CATSATGTGAGGYTF. The CDR3 region has the DNA TGTGCCACCAGTGCCACCGGGACAGGGGCTGGGGGCTACACCTTC.

This sequence joins TRBV7-6 and TRBJ2-1, with 11 bases matching TRBD2. Germline lookup yields CDR1 SGHVS and CDR2 FNYEAQ. The CDR3 is made up of 18 amino acids. The V gene end was trimmed by 1 base and the J gene end by 7 bases; junction bases not matched to a gene: 12. The CDR3 nucleotides are TGTGCCAGCAGCTTAGTGGTAGCGGGGGGGCCTGCGAGAAATGAGCAGTTCTTC. This encodes CASSLVVAGGPARNEQFF.

The CDR3 is CASSWGGPGNEKLFF. DNA for the CDR3: TGTGCCAGCAGCTGGGGGGGGCCAGGTAATGAAAAACTGTTTTTT. The chain links TRBV2 to TRBJ1-4, with D perhaps TRBD1 (6 bases). The length of the CDR3 is 15 residues. CDR1 is SNHLY, CDR2 FYNNEI, per germline. Trimming left V 6 bases short and J 4 bases short, with 15 bases between.

This clone was recorded once. This chain links TRBV27 with TRBJ1-3, with D tentatively TRBD1 (5 bases). V was trimmed by 6 bases and J by 4 bases, leaving 10 bases between them. The V gene's germline CDR1 is MNHEY and CDR2 SMNVEV (reference sequence). The CDR3 loop spans 13 amino acids. CDR3 bases: TGTGCCAGCAGGGGGCTGTCCGGAAACACCATATATTTT. Translation gives CASRGLSGNTIYF.

The V call is TRBV3-1 (or the pseudogene TRBV3-2), the J call TRBJ1-2; D is perhaps TRBD1 (5 bases). V shed 0 bases and J shed 4 bases, with 9 bases lying between them. The CDR3 covers 14 residues. CDR1 and CDR2 (germline): LGHDT, YNNKEL (reference sequence). The CDR3 DNA is TGTGCCAGCAGCCAAGACTGGGGCTTCTATGGCTACACCTTC. Amino acid sequence: CASSQDWGFYGYTF.

This chain connects TRBV28 to TRBJ2-3; TRBD1 is a possible D gene (5 bases). Per germline, CDR1 MDHEN and CDR2 SYDVKM. V was clipped by 8 bases and J by 0 bases, with 12 bases between them. The CDR3 contains 14 residues. CDR3 coding DNA: TGTGCCAGCTTAAGGGGAATTAGCACAGATACGCAGTATTTT. Its protein product is CASLRGISTDTQYF.

This clone was recorded only once. The genes are TRBV29-1 and TRBJ1-2, with TRBD1 matching over 7 bases. The CDR3 has 14 amino acids. The V gene end was trimmed by 0 bases and the J gene end by 7 bases; junction bases not matched to a gene: 8. The germline V gene has CDR1 SQVTM and CDR2 ANQGSEA. CDR3 residues: CSVEEETGLFGYTF. CDR3 coding DNA: TGCAGCGTTGAAGAGGAGACAGGGCTTTTTGGCTACACCTTC.

The chain couples TRBV27 to TRBJ2-7, with a possible D match to TRBD1 (5 bases). The germline V gene encodes CDR1 MNHEY and CDR2 SMNVEV (reference sequence). The CDR3 contains 14 residues. Trimming cost V 3 bases and J 1 base, with 10 bases left between them. As DNA, the CDR3 is TGTGCCAGCAGTTTGGCCAGGGAATCCTACGAGCAGTACTTC. This encodes CASSLARESYEQYF.

The chain has TRBV5-1 and TRBJ2-3, with 12 bases fitting TRBD2. CDR1 and CDR2 from the germline V gene are SGHRS and YFSETQ. The junction had 18 bases not matched to a gene; V was cut back by 4 bases and J by 6 bases. This CDR3 region has 19 residues. The CDR3 DNA reads as TGCGCCAGCAGCCGTAGTTCCGCATCCGGGACTAGCGGGTTTGATACGCAGTATTTT. It specifies CASSRSSASGTSGFDTQYF.

This chain links TRBV19 with TRBJ1-2; a possible D gene is TRBD1 (6 bases). Deletions cut 6 bases from V and 7 bases from J, with 18 bases between. CDR1 and CDR2 (germline): LNHDA, SQIVND (reference sequence). The CDR3 totals 14 residues. CDR3 loop: CASSMATGGVGYTF. In DNA, the CDR3 is TGTGCCAGTAGCATGGCCACGGGGGGCGTTGGCTACACCTTC.

The table lists this clone with a few counts. The chain uses TRBV9 and TRBJ1-1; 9 positions agree with TRBD1. The CDR3 runs to 15 residues. V was clipped by 4 bases and J by 3 bases; unmatched bases: 7. Germline CDR1 and CDR2: SGDLS and YYNGEE. CDR3 sequence (DNA): TGTGCCAGCAGCCCTCACAGGGGGCAAGACACTGAAGCTTTCTTT. Protein sequence: CASSPHRGQDTEAFF.

The chain combines TRBV3-1 (or the pseudogene TRBV3-2) with TRBJ1-2, with D possibly being TRBD1 (6 bases). This CDR3 comprises 15 residues. CDR1 is LGHDT, CDR2 YNNKEL, per germline (reference sequence). The V end was cut by 3 bases, the J end by 4 bases, with 15 bases between. As DNA, the CDR3 is TGTGCCAGCAGCCACCGGGACATTTGGTTCTATGGCTACACCTTC. Its protein product is CASSHRDIWFYGYTF.

The rearrangement joins TRBV18 to TRBJ1-5; a possible D gene is TRBD1 (6 bases). CDR3 length: 15 residues. Per the germline V gene, CDR1 is KGHSH and CDR2 is LQKENI. V lost 3 bases and J lost 9, with 18 bases in between. CDR3 sequence (DNA): TGTGCCAGCTCACCGAAGCAGGGGCTCGAGGGGCCCCAGCATTTT. Its translation is CASSPKQGLEGPQHF.

This clone was recorded many times. The rearrangement links TRBV2 to TRBJ2-7; possibly TRBD2 for D (6 bases). This CDR3 has 12 amino acids. Trimming stripped 5 bases from V and 4 bases from J, with 9 bases between. Germline V gives CDR1 SNHLY, CDR2 FYNNEI. The CDR3 is CASSQLAYEQYF. In nucleotides, the CDR3 is TGTGCCAGCAGTCAACTAGCTTACGAGCAGTACTTC.

This clone was counted a single time. Other DNA sequences from this sample encode an identical CDR3 as well. This chain links TRBV27 with TRBJ2-5, with D tentatively TRBD1 (5 bases). This CDR3 region has 13 residues. V lost 3 bases and J 1 base, leaving 6 bases between the germline ends. Looked up from germline, CDR1 is MNHEY and CDR2 is SMNVEV (reference sequence). In DNA, the CDR3 is TGTGCCAGCAGTTTTCAGGGCCAAGAGACCCAGTACTTC. The encoded protein is CASSFQGQETQYF.

The chain employs TRBV24-1 and TRBJ2-7, with 7 bases identical to TRBD1. Germline CDR1 KGHDR, CDR2 SFDVKD. V shed 8 bases, J shed 0 bases, and the junction held 12 bases outside the gene matches. The CDR3 has 16 residues. Here the CDR3 reads CATNPRTGYFSYEQYF. CDR3 bases: TGTGCCACCAACCCCCGGACAGGTTATTTCTCCTACGAGCAGTACTTC.

J is TRBJ2-1 and V is TRBV19; TRBD2 matches at 8 bases. The CDR3 has 15 residues. Germline CDR1 LNHDA, CDR2 SQIVND (reference sequence). The V and J ends lost 1 base and 8 bases, in that order; junction bases with no gene match: 7. CDR3 nucleotide sequence: TGTGCCAGTAGTATAGCGGGGGGGCCTGGCTATGAGCAGTTCTTC. This encodes CASSIAGGPGYEQFF.

DNA for the CDR3: TGTGCCAGCAGCCTGACAGGGCCCGGGGAGCTGTTTTTT. This sequence encodes CASSLTGPGELFF. The rearrangement links TRBV5-5 to TRBJ2-2; 7 bases line up with TRBD1. CDR1 and CDR2 from the germline V gene are SGHKS and YYEKEE (reference sequence). The CDR3 extends over 13 amino acids. The trim removed 4 bases at V and 6 bases at J, leaving 3 bases unmatched.

The gene calls are TRBV25-1 and TRBJ1-2; D is possibly TRBD1 (6 bases). CDR3 length equals 13 residues. Trimming removed 4 bases at V and 8 bases at J, with 14 bases between. The germline CDR1 and CDR2 sequences are MGHDK and SYGVNS. The CDR3 spells CASSGGGRSGYTF. CDR3 coding DNA: TGTGCCAGCAGTGGGGGGGGCAGGAGCGGCTACACCTTC.

The V and J genes are TRBV19 and TRBJ1-1, with D uncertain. Per germline, CDR1 LNHDA and CDR2 SQIVND (reference sequence). The CDR3 has 13 amino acids. Trimming left V 5 bases short and J 1 base short, with 8 bases between. DNA of the CDR3: TGTGCCAGTAGTCAACTACAGAACACTGAAGCTTTCTTT. Translation: CASSQLQNTEAFF.

Here the CDR3 DNA reads TGTGCCAGTAGTCCCCAGGGCTCCTACGAGCAGTACTTC. This sequence encodes CASSPQGSYEQYF. The chain has TRBV19 and TRBJ2-7; D possibly corresponds to TRBD1 (5 bases). V was pared by 5 bases and J by 0 bases, with 8 bases between. Germline V gives CDR1 LNHDA, CDR2 SQIVND (reference sequence). The CDR3 contains 13 residues.

This clone has just a few counts. The V and J genes are TRBV29-1 and TRBJ1-1; 7 bases line up with TRBD1. There are 11 residues in the CDR3. V lost 5 bases, J lost 9 bases, and 6 bases stayed unmatched. Germline V gene sequence: CDR1 SQVTM, CDR2 ANQGSEA. The DNA for the CDR3 is TGCAGCGTTAAAGGGGGCAGGCAAGCTTTCTTT. This encodes CSVKGGRQAFF.

The genes are TRBV4-3 and TRBJ1-2; tentative D call: TRBD1 (5 bases). The germline CDR1 and CDR2 sequences are LGHNA and YSLEER. V dropped 3 bases and J dropped 5 bases, with 10 bases sitting between them. CDR3 length: 13 residues. CDR3 DNA: TGCGCCAGCAGCCAGCGCGGGGCGTATGGCTACACCTTC. It is translated as CASSQRGAYGYTF.

CDR3 bases: TGTGCCAGCAGTGAATCAAAGGGGCCTCCCCAGCATTTT. As protein: CASSESKGPPQHF. The chain couples TRBV25-1 to TRBJ1-5; D possibly corresponds to TRBD1 (5 bases). The V gene's germline CDR1 is MGHDK and CDR2 SYGVNS. The V and J ends lost 1 base and 10 bases respectively, with 11 bases between them. The CDR3 is made up of 13 amino acids.

The chain links TRBV7-9 to TRBJ2-7; 8 nucleotides match TRBD2. Trimming cost V 6 bases and J 6 bases; bases outside gene matches: 16. The CDR3 runs to 16 residues. Per germline, CDR1 SEHNR and CDR2 FQNEAQ (reference sequence). The CDR3 DNA is TGTGCCAGCAGACCCACTAGGGAGCGGGAGTTGGGCGAGCAGTACTTC. As protein: CASRPTRERELGEQYF.